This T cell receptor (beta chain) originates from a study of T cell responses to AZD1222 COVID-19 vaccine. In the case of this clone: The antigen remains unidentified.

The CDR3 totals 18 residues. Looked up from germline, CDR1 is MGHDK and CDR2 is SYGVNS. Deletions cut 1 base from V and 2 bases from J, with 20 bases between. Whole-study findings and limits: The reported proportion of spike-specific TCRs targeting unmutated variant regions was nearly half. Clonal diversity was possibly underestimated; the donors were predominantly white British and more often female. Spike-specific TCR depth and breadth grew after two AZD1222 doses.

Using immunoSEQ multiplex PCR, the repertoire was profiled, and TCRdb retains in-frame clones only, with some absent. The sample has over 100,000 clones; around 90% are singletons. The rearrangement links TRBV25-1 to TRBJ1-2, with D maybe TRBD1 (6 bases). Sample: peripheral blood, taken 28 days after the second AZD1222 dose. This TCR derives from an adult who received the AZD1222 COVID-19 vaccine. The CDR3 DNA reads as TGTGCCAGCAGTGAATGGGGGACAAAGAACCCCCCGAACTATGGCTACACCTTC. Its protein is CASSEWGTKNPPNYGYTF.